These 14 T cell receptor beta chains were sequenced from one sample in a study of blood T cell repertoires in COVID-19. Clones were read by immunoSEQ multiplex PCR, and TCRdb kept only the in-frame ones, dropping some. The sample shows roughly 280,000 clones, less than 85% of them seen only once. Sequencing was carried out using peripheral blood. The receptor set was obtained from a man between 60 and 70 years old who had recovered from COVID-19.

J is TRBJ1-2 and V is TRBV12-5; unclear D gene. Germline CDR1 and CDR2: LGHNT and FRNRAP. V was pared by 2 bases and J by 4 bases, with 11 bases between. CDR3 size: 14 residues. CDR3 sequence (DNA): TGTGCTAGTGGTTTGTTCGGGAATGGCTATGGCTACACCTTC. It codes for CASGLFGNGYGYTF.

J is TRBJ2-7 and V is TRBV7-8, with D maybe TRBD1 (5 bases). V was clipped by 2 bases and J by 5 bases, with 10 bases between them. The CDR3 totals 13 residues. CDR1 is SGHVS, CDR2 FQNEAQ, per germline. The CDR3 loop is CASSLLQGHEQYF. CDR3 coding DNA: TGTGCCAGCAGCTTACTCCAGGGCCACGAGCAGTACTTC.

The V gene is TRBV2, the J gene TRBJ2-1, with 7 bases identical to TRBD2. J was trimmed by 4 bases and V by 2 bases; bases with no gene match: 5. The CDR3 length is 15 residues. The germline CDR1 and CDR2 sequences are SNHLY and FYNNEI. Written as DNA, the CDR3 is TGTGCCAGCAGTGAACACTGGGGGGGGTACAATGAGCAGTTCTTC. Its translation is CASSEHWGGYNEQFF. The variable domain in full, completed from reference TRBV2 and TRBJ2-1, reads EPEVTQTPSHQVTQMGQEVILRCVPISNHLYFYWYRQILGQKVEFLVSFYNNEISEKSEIFDDQFSVERPDGSNFTLKIRSTKLEDSAMYFCASSEHWGGYNEQFFGPGTRLTVL.

V gene TRBV10-3 combines with J gene TRBJ2-1; weak D call: TRBD2 (7 bases). This CDR3 comprises 15 residues. The germline V gene encodes CDR1 ENHRY and CDR2 SYGVKD. Between the trimmed V and J ends, which lost 4 bases and 6 bases, there was a span of 16 bases. CDR3 protein: CAISAAGANRNEQFF. DNA of the CDR3: TGTGCCATCAGTGCTGCGGGGGCCAACCGCAATGAGCAGTTCTTC.

Written as DNA, the CDR3 is TGTGCCAGCACCAAGGGACTAGCGGATACGCAGTATTTT. Translation: CASTKGLADTQYF. This chain links TRBV2 with TRBJ2-3; 10 positions agree with TRBD2. The V gene end was trimmed by 7 bases and the J gene end by 6 bases; junction bases not matched to a gene: 4. This CDR3 is built from 13 residues. From germline, CDR1 is SNHLY and CDR2 FYNNEI.

The chain recombines TRBV5-1 with TRBJ2-3; 11 nucleotides align to TRBD2. The CDR3 loop spans 17 amino acids. Germline V lookup: CDR1 SGHRS, CDR2 YFSETQ. V lost 4 bases to trimming and J lost 4 bases; unmatched junction nucleotides: 11. The CDR3 sequence is CASSLGTSGGRADTQYF. CDR3 in DNA: TGCGCCAGCAGCCTTGGGACTAGCGGCGGTCGGGCAGATACGCAGTATTTT.

This clone was recorded once. The chain is built from TRBV5-4 and TRBJ2-1, with TRBD2 identical over 10 bases. The CDR3 consists of 16 residues. With V trimmed by 4 bases and J by 2 bases, 6 bases remained unmatched. Germline CDR1 is SGHNT and CDR2 is YYREEE (reference sequence). The CDR3 bases are TGTGCCAGCAGCCCCCGGAGCGGGGGGGCCTACAATGAGCAGTTCTTC. Its protein product is CASSPRSGGAYNEQFF. Variable domain in full (rest from reference TRBV5-4 and TRBJ2-1): ETGVTQSPTHLIKTRGQQVTLRCSSQSGHNTVSWYQQALGQGPQFIFQYYREEENGRGNFPPRFSGLQFPNYSSELNVNALELDDSALYLCASSPRSGGAYNEQFFGPGTRLTVL.

A word on this clone: One junction end disagrees with the germline gene, perhaps due to a read error. This chain joins TRBV6-1 and TRBJ1-2; D is uncertain. Germline CDR1 is MNHNS and CDR2 is SASEGT. The CDR3 contains 13 residues. In DNA, the CDR3 is TGTGCCAGCAGTGAAGCGCTGGGGAGGCCAACGTTATTC. This translates into CASSEALGRPTLF.

This chain connects TRBV2 to TRBJ1-1, with 10 bases lining up with TRBD1. Trimming took 11 bases from V and 1 from J; bases not matched to a gene: 4. This CDR3 contains 13 residues. Germline V gives CDR1 SNHLY, CDR2 FYNNEI. The CDR3 nucleotides read TGTGCCGGGGGGGACAGGGGGAACACTGAAGCTTTCTTT. Translating it yields CAGGDRGNTEAFF.

The chain couples TRBV2 to TRBJ2-1; TRBD2 aligns across 12 bases. The CDR3 totals 16 residues. Trimming cost V 7 bases and J 0 bases; bases outside gene matches: 4. Looked up from germline, CDR1 is SNHLY and CDR2 is FYNNEI. Here the CDR3 reads CASTPSGRVSYNEQFF. The DNA of the CDR3 is TGTGCCAGCACCCCTAGCGGGAGGGTCTCCTACAATGAGCAGTTCTTC.

The rearrangement joins TRBV29-1 to TRBJ2-2, with a possible D match to TRBD2 (5 bases). Germline CDR1 reads SQVTM; CDR2 reads ANQGSEA. This CDR3 is built from 13 residues. Trimming cost V 6 bases and J 5 bases, with 13 bases left between them. CDR3 sequence (DNA): TGCAGCGTCCTGGACTCTACGACCGGGGAGCTGTTTTTT. Translation gives CSVLDSTTGELFF.

This chain joins TRBV6-5 and TRBJ2-7; 9 bases match TRBD2. This CDR3 contains 15 residues. J was trimmed by 4 bases and V by 7 bases; bases with no gene match: 11. Germline V gene data show CDR1 as MNHEY and CDR2 as SVGAGI. CDR3 coding DNA: TGTGCCAGCAAAAGGGGGCGGGAGGGCGTTTACGAGCAGTACTTC. The encoded protein is CASKRGREGVYEQYF.

The V gene is TRBV7-2, the J gene TRBJ2-7; 11 bases are a match to TRBD1. The V segment lost 5 bases and the J segment 5 bases; nucleotides outside the gene matches: 14. Germline V lookup: CDR1 SGHTA, CDR2 FQGNSA. The CDR3 totals 17 residues. CDR3 region: CASSLNPPGQGGDEQYF. The CDR3 DNA reads as TGTGCCAGCAGCCTCAACCCTCCGGGACAGGGGGGCGACGAGCAGTACTTC.

The chain recombines TRBV30 with TRBJ2-3, with D unresolved. V was shortened by 0 bases and J by 2 bases, with 12 bases between the two germline ends. The length of the CDR3 is 15 residues. Germline CDR1 is GTSNPN and CDR2 is SVGIG (reference sequence). CDR3 nucleotides: TGTGCCTGGAGTGTATTGCACTACTCCACAGATACGCAGTATTTT. It yields the protein CAWSVLHYSTDTQYF.